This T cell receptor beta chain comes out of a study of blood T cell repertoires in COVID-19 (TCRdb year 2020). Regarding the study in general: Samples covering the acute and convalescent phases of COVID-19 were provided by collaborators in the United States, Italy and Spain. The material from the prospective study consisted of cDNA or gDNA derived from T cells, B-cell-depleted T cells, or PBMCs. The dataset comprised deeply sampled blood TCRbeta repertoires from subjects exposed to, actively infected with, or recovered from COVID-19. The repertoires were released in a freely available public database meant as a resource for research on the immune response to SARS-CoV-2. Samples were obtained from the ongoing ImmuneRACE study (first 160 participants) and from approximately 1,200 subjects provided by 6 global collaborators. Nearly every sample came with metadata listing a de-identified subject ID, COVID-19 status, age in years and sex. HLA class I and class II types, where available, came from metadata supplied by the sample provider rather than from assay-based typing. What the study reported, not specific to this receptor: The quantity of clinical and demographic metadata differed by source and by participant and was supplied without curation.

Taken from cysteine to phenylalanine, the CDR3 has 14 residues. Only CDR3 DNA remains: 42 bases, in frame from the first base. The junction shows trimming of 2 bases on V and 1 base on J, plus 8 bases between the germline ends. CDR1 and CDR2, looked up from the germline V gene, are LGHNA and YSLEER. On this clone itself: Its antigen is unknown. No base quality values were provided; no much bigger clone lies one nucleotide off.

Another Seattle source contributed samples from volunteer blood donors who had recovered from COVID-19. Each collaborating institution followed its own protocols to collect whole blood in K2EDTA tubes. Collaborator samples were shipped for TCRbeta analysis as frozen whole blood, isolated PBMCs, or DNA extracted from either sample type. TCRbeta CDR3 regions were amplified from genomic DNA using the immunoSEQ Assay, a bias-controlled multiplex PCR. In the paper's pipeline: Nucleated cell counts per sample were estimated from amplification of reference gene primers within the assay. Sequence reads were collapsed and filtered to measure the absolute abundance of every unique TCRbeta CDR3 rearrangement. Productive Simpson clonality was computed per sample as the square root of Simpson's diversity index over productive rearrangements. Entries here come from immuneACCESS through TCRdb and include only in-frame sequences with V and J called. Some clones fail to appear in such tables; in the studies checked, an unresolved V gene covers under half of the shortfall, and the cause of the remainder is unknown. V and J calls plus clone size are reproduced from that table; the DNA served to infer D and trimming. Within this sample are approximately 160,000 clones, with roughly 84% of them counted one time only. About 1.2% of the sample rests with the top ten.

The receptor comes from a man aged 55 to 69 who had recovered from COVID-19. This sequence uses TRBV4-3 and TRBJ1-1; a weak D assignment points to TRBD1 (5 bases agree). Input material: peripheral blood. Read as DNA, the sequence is TGCGCCAGCAGCCAATTTAGGGGGAACACTGAAGCTTTCTTT. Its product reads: CASSQFRGNTEAFF.